Each of the 32 T cell receptor beta chains below was sequenced from the same sample in a study of Ad26.COV2.S vaccination and SARS-CoV-2 variants. Regarding treatment: around 19 received Ad26.COV2.S at low or high dose, single or two shots; 5 received placebo; per-sample allocation not given. Sampling occurred on day 63 after the first vaccine or placebo injection. Using immunoSEQ multiplex PCR, the repertoire was profiled, and TCRdb retains in-frame clones only, with some absent. This table holds about 420,000 clones, roughly 90% found once. The material sequenced was peripheral blood, taken in a trial of Ad26.COV2.S vaccine versus placebo. The receptors were sampled from a person between 18 and 59 years old who received the Ad26.COV2.S COVID-19 vaccine or a placebo.

This clone was seen a few times. The chain combines TRBV5-4 with TRBJ1-2, with D possibly being TRBD1 (5 bases). Between the trimmed V and J ends, which lost 2 bases and 7 bases, there was a span of 6 bases. The CDR3 consists of 11 residues. The germline V gene encodes CDR1 SGHNT and CDR2 YYREEE (reference sequence). CDR3 coding DNA: TGTGCCAGCAGCTTTACAGGTGGCTACACCTTC. Translating gives CASSFTGGYTF.

The gene calls are TRBV28 and TRBJ1-2, with D possibly matching TRBD1 (5 bases). Germline-derived CDR1 and CDR2 are MDHEN and SYDVKM. V dropped 2 bases and J dropped 0 bases, with 7 bases sitting between them. The CDR3 totals 14 residues. The CDR3 region has the DNA TGTGCCAGCAGTTTACTAGGGGCTAACTATGGCTACACCTTC. This sequence encodes CASSLLGANYGYTF.

This chain links TRBV3-1 (or the pseudogene TRBV3-2) with TRBJ2-7; D ambiguous. Trimming cost V 1 base and J 0 bases, with 13 bases left between them. This CDR3 region has 16 residues. Germline CDR1 LGHDT, CDR2 YNNKEL (reference sequence). The CDR3 loop is CASSQVQVTRSYEQYF. CDR3 bases: TGTGCCAGCAGCCAAGTCCAAGTCACCCGCTCCTACGAGCAGTACTTC.

The genes are TRBV5-1 and TRBJ2-3; D uncertain. The ends were cut back, 7 bases at V and 1 base at J, with 10 bases in the middle. Germline V gene sequence: CDR1 SGHRS, CDR2 YFSETQ. The CDR3 extends over 13 amino acids. The CDR3 DNA is TGCGCCAGCCAACTAAGCGGCACAGATACGCAGTATTTT. It codes for CASQLSGTDTQYF.

This clone appeared once. The genes are TRBV18 and TRBJ2-1; D is perhaps TRBD1 (6 bases). V gave up 3 bases and J gave up 1 base, with 22 bases separating them. The CDR3 extends over 19 amino acids. The germline V gene has CDR1 KGHSH and CDR2 LQKENI. Written as DNA, the CDR3 is TGTGCCAGCTCACCCAGTTTAGGAGTAAAAGGGGGATCCTACAATGAGCAGTTCTTC. Protein product: CASSPSLGVKGGSYNEQFF.

The rearrangement links TRBV7-2 to TRBJ2-1; D is possibly TRBD2 (6 bases). The CDR3 length is 13 residues. Germline CDR1 is SGHTA and CDR2 is FQGNSA. V dropped 7 bases and J dropped 9 bases, with 16 bases sitting between them. The CDR3, as DNA: TGTGCCAGCACCCTTAGTGGGGGGAGTGAGCAGTTCTTC. It is translated as CASTLSGGSEQFF.

The chain couples TRBV7-9 to TRBJ2-5; no definite D call. CDR3 length equals 12 residues. The germline CDR1 and CDR2 sequences are SEHNR and FQNEAQ (reference sequence). The ends were cut back, 1 base at V and 5 bases at J, with 5 bases in the middle. The CDR3 sequence: CASSLGMETQYF. Here the CDR3 DNA reads TGTGCCAGCAGCTTAGGAATGGAGACCCAGTACTTC.

The chain couples TRBV3-1 (or the pseudogene TRBV3-2) to TRBJ2-6, with 7 bases identical to TRBD1. Germline V gene data show CDR1 as LGHDT and CDR2 as YNNKEL (reference sequence). Trimming took 5 bases from V and 2 from J; bases not matched to a gene: 12. This CDR3 contains 18 residues. As DNA, the CDR3 is TGTGCCAGCAGCGGAGTGAACAGGGGCAGGACTGGGGCCAACGTCCTGACTTTC. Protein sequence: CASSGVNRGRTGANVLTF.

V usage is TRBV7-2 and J usage is TRBJ2-5; D is uncertain. Trimming cost V 5 bases and J 4 bases, with 11 bases left between them. Germline CDR1 is SGHTA and CDR2 is FQGNSA. This CDR3 has 13 amino acids. The DNA for the CDR3 is TGTGCCAGCAGCCTGCCGCCGGGAGAGACCCAGTACTTC. Protein sequence: CASSLPPGETQYF.

Comments on this clone: At one of its ends the junction is not consistent with the germline gene, which may arise from a read error. The gene calls are TRBV2 and TRBJ2-5; D unclear. This CDR3 region has 12 residues. CDR1 is SNHLY, CDR2 FYNNEI, per germline. CDR3 protein: CASTDHRFRSDF. The CDR3 DNA reads as TGTGCCAGCACTGATCACAGATTTAGGTCGGACTTC.

This clone was picked up one time. The chain joins TRBV10-3 to TRBJ2-7; 12 bases match TRBD2. The V gene end was trimmed by 2 bases and the J gene end by 4 bases; junction bases not matched to a gene: 0. CDR3 length equals 14 residues. Germline CDR1 ENHRY, CDR2 SYGVKD. The CDR3 sequence is CAISEGLAGYEQYF. DNA for the CDR3: TGTGCCATCAGTGAGGGACTAGCGGGGTACGAGCAGTACTTC.

This chain links TRBV4-3 with TRBJ2-5; 7 nucleotides line up with TRBD1. The length of the CDR3 is 14 residues. J gave up 5 bases and V 1 base, and 4 bases lay outside the gene matches. Germline loops: CDR1 LGHNA, CDR2 YSLEER. The CDR3, as DNA: TGCGCCAGCAGCCAAGTAGGGGGCGAGGAGACCCAGTACTTC. As protein: CASSQVGGEETQYF.

The rearrangement links TRBV10-3 to TRBJ2-7, with 9 nucleotides matching TRBD1. The CDR3 has 15 residues. Trimming removed 2 bases from V and 4 bases from J; junction bases left unmatched: 6. Germline CDR1 reads ENHRY; CDR2 reads SYGVKD. DNA for the CDR3: TGTGCCATCAGTGAGAGGAAGGACAGGGGATACGAGCAGTACTTC. Translating it yields CAISERKDRGYEQYF.

In nucleotides, the CDR3 is TGTGCCAGCAGCAAAGGGCCCCTAGCGGGGGCACAAGAGACCCAGTACTTC. The encoded protein is CASSKGPLAGAQETQYF. The J gene is TRBJ2-5, the V gene TRBV21-1; the listed D gene, TRBD2, was not tested against the DNA. TRBV21-1 is listed as a pseudogene. The CDR3 contains 17 residues.

The chain links TRBV30 to TRBJ2-7, with 7 bases identical to TRBD2. The CDR3 is made up of 15 amino acids. V gave up 0 bases and J gave up 0 bases; unmatched junction bases: 5. Germline CDR1 is GTSNPN and CDR2 is SVGIG (reference sequence). The CDR3 DNA is TGTGCCTGGAGTGTACTCGGGAGGAACTCCTACGAGCAGTACTTC. Its translation is CAWSVLGRNSYEQYF.

A remark on this clone: The junction and the germline gene differ at one end; a read error may be behind it. This rearrangement joins TRBV15 to TRBJ2-7; D is unresolved. The CDR3 runs 12 residues. CDR1 and CDR2 from the germline V gene are LNHNV and YYDKDF (reference sequence). CDR3 sequence reads: CATSRDPEASGF. CDR3 DNA sequence: TGTGCCACCAGCAGAGATCCGGAAGCTTCGGGCTTC.

The chain carries TRBV18 and TRBJ1-2; 9 bases match TRBD1. Trimming at V came to 1 base and at J to 3 bases, leaving 9 bases not matched to a gene. The CDR3 is 17 amino acids. The germline V gene encodes CDR1 KGHSH and CDR2 LQKENI. In DNA form, the CDR3 reads TGTGCCAGCTCACCACTGAGCGGGACAGGGACCGACTATGGCTACACCTTC. Translating it yields CASSPLSGTGTDYGYTF.

This sequence joins TRBV5-4 and TRBJ1-6, with D uncertain. There are 13 residues in the CDR3. V shed 0 bases and J shed 8 bases, with 6 bases lying between them. Germline V gene lookup returns CDR1 SGHNT and CDR2 YYREEE (reference sequence). The CDR3 coding sequence is TGTGCCAGCAGCTTGGAGTTGGATTCACCCCTCCACTTT. This gives the protein CASSLELDSPLHF. The full variable domain, with the rest looked up from reference TRBV5-4 and TRBJ1-6, is ETGVTQSPTHLIKTRGQQVTLRCSSQSGHNTVSWYQQALGQGPQFIFQYYREEENGRGNFPPRFSGLQFPNYSSELNVNALELDDSALYLCASSLELDSPLHFGNGTRLTVT.

The chain is built from TRBV7-9 and TRBJ2-1, with D maybe TRBD2 (5 bases). The V end was cut by 3 bases, the J end by 6 bases, with 21 bases between. The CDR3 runs to 17 residues. Germline V gene sequence: CDR1 SEHNR, CDR2 FQNEAQ (reference sequence). CDR3 in amino acids: CASSFSGGSGIGNEQFF. CDR3 bases: TGTGCCAGCAGCTTTTCCGGCGGGTCTGGAATCGGCAATGAGCAGTTCTTC.

The V and J genes are TRBV18 and TRBJ1-2, with D unclear. The germline CDR1 and CDR2 sequences are KGHSH and LQKENI. The CDR3 contains 17 residues. Trimming cost V 2 bases and J 4 bases, with 20 bases left between them. CDR3 in amino acids: CASSPFRIRDPRYGYTF. DNA for the CDR3: TGTGCCAGCTCACCATTTAGAATTCGCGATCCGCGCTATGGCTACACCTTC.

The rearrangement joins TRBV7-9 to TRBJ2-2; D remains unclear. The CDR3 extends over 14 amino acids. Germline-derived CDR1 and CDR2 are SEHNR and FQNEAQ (reference sequence). V lost 5 bases and J 6 bases, leaving 13 bases between the germline ends. The CDR3 protein is CASSPPVRSGELFF. The CDR3 nucleotides read TGTGCCAGCAGCCCCCCGGTACGGTCCGGGGAGCTGTTTTTT. The full variable domain, completed using reference TRBV7-9 and TRBJ2-2, is DTGVSQNPRHKITKRGQNVTFRCDPISEHNRLYWYRQTLGQGPEFLTYFQNEAQLEKSRLLSDRFSAERPKGSFSTLEIQRTEQGDSAMYLCASSPPVRSGELFFGEGSRLTVL.

The rearrangement links TRBV6-6 to TRBJ1-2; 9 nucleotides line up with TRBD1. The CDR3 covers 14 residues. V was pared by 6 bases and J by 2 bases, with 4 bases of the junction left unmatched. Per germline, CDR1 MNHNY and CDR2 SVGAGI (reference sequence). The CDR3 protein is CASSMGQGNYGYTF. For the CDR3, the DNA is TGTGCCAGCAGCATGGGACAGGGAAACTATGGCTACACCTTC.

The CDR3: CASSSFGGTGISKLFF. The CDR3, as DNA: TGTGCCAGCAGTTCATTTGGCGGGACAGGGATATCGAAGCTGTTTTTT. This chain links TRBV28 with TRBJ1-4; 9 nucleotides match TRBD1. Germline assignment: CDR1 MDHEN and CDR2 SYDVKM. The CDR3 loop spans 16 amino acids. After removal of 4 bases from V and 14 bases from J, the junction contained 17 bases not matched to a gene.

This chain uses TRBV7-9 with TRBJ1-5; possible D gene TRBD1, 6 bases. Trimming took 1 base from V and 6 from J, leaving 22 bases between them. CDR3 size: 18 residues. From germline, CDR1 is SEHNR and CDR2 FQNEAQ (reference sequence). The CDR3 protein is CASSLGEGHPRGGQPQHF. The CDR3 nucleotides read TGTGCCAGCAGCTTAGGAGAGGGACACCCTAGGGGGGGTCAGCCCCAGCATTTT.

This chain uses TRBV11-2 with TRBJ2-7; the D gene is possibly TRBD1 (5 bases). CDR3 length equals 16 residues. Germline V gives CDR1 SGHAT, CDR2 FQNNGV. Between the trimmed V and J ends, which lost 5 bases and 0 bases, there was a span of 17 bases. In DNA form, the CDR3 reads TGTGCCAGCAGCACCCCAGGTAGGGGTTACTCCTACGAGCAGTACTTC. It encodes CASSTPGRGYSYEQYF.

This CDR3 is CASSLVPLGSVNTEAFF. The CDR3 DNA is TGTGCCAGCAGCTTAGTTCCCCTGGGCAGCGTGAACACTGAAGCTTTCTTT. This chain uses TRBV7-3 with TRBJ1-1; D unresolved. Looked up from germline, CDR1 is SGHTA and CDR2 is FQGTGA. V was shortened by 2 bases and J by 0 bases, with 16 bases between the two germline ends. This CDR3 spans 17 amino acids.

The chain uses TRBV7-3 and TRBJ2-1; 11 bases agree with TRBD2. Germline V lookup: CDR1 SGHTA, CDR2 FQGTGA. Trimming took 5 bases from V and 12 from J; bases not matched to a gene: 9. This CDR3 is 14 amino acids long. CDR3 coding DNA: TGTGCCAGCAGCCGTAGCGGGGGGGTCTCTAGGCAGTTCTTC. Translation gives CASSRSGGVSRQFF.

J is TRBJ2-7 and V is TRBV14; no definite D call. Germline V gene data show CDR1 as SGHDN and CDR2 as FVKESK. V shed 0 bases and J shed 4 bases, with 4 bases lying between them. This CDR3 region has 12 residues. The DNA for the CDR3 is TGTGCCAGCAGCCAAGAAAGTTACGAGCAGTACTTC. It encodes CASSQESYEQYF.

The chain joins TRBV9 to TRBJ2-1; D might be TRBD1 (5 bases). The germline CDR1 and CDR2 sequences are SGDLS and YYNGEE. V shed 0 bases and J shed 7 bases, with 11 bases lying between them. The CDR3 runs 14 residues. In DNA form, the CDR3 reads TGTGCCAGCAGCGTAGTTGGGGCCTCGAATGAGCAGTTCTTC. Translating it yields CASSVVGASNEQFF.

Only one count was recorded for this clone. This sequence joins TRBV19 and TRBJ2-5; D may be TRBD1 (8 bases). The CDR3 extends over 13 amino acids. Per the germline V gene, CDR1 is LNHDA and CDR2 is SQIVND (reference sequence). V lost 10 bases, J lost 4 bases, and 16 bases lay in between. CDR3 DNA sequence: TGTGCCATCCTAACAGGGGGGGGAGAGACCCAGTACTTC. Translated, it gives CAILTGGGETQYF.

V usage is TRBV5-5 and J usage is TRBJ2-3; D remains ambiguous. The CDR3 has 11 amino acids. V was trimmed by 1 base and J by 6 bases, leaving 3 bases between them. Per germline, CDR1 SGHKS and CDR2 YYEKEE (reference sequence). The CDR3 DNA is TGTGCCAGCAGCTTGAGGGATACGCAGTATTTT. This encodes CASSLRDTQYF.

V gene TRBV2 combines with J gene TRBJ2-3, with D tentatively TRBD1 (5 bases). The CDR3 covers 14 residues. Per germline, CDR1 SNHLY and CDR2 FYNNEI. Trimming took off 2 bases at V and 4 bases at J, with 10 bases between the two ends. CDR3 nucleotides: TGTGCCAGCAGTGAATATACAGGCCCAGATACGCAGTATTTT. The encoded protein is CASSEYTGPDTQYF.